Shown below are 18 T cell receptor beta chains from a single sample sequenced in a study of somatic mutations in cytotoxic T cells in rheumatoid arthritis. Sequenced by immunoSEQ multiplex PCR; TCRdb stores in-frame clones only, minus some. This sample has some 40,000 clones; 70% to 85% occur once, and the top ten carry 3.2%. Sample: CD8+ T cells sorted from blood. Receptors were obtained from a man between 35 and 55 years old in good health.

The rearrangement links TRBV27 to TRBJ2-3; 7 nucleotides line up with TRBD1. Germline lookup yields CDR1 MNHEY and CDR2 SMNVEV (reference sequence). The CDR3 has 16 residues. V was pared by 5 bases and J by 0 bases, with 8 bases of the junction left unmatched. The CDR3 DNA is TGTGCCAGCAGTGTGACAGGGTTCCGGAGCACAGATACGCAGTATTTT. It yields the protein CASSVTGFRSTDTQYF.

The chain joins TRBV19 to TRBJ1-4; D is possibly TRBD1 (5 bases). There are 14 residues in the CDR3. V dropped 7 bases and J dropped 7 bases, with 16 bases sitting between them. Per the germline V gene, CDR1 is LNHDA and CDR2 is SQIVND (reference sequence). As DNA, the CDR3 is TGTGCCAGTAACCGGGACGGCCGATCTGAAAAACTGTTTTTT. This translates into CASNRDGRSEKLFF.

The chain links TRBV9 to TRBJ2-2, with D possibly matching TRBD2 (6 bases). Germline V gene sequence: CDR1 SGDLS, CDR2 YYNGEE. The V gene lost 0 bases and the J gene lost 5 bases, with 8 bases spanning the gap. The length of the CDR3 is 14 residues. CDR3 nucleotides: TGTGCCAGCAGCGTAGACGGGAGTACCGGGGAGCTGTTTTTT. Its translation: CASSVDGSTGELFF.

In its sample, this clone ranks as medium-sized (0.01 to 0.1%). The CDR3: CASSLETGGDEQYF. Written as DNA, the CDR3 is TGCGCCAGCAGCTTGGAGACAGGGGGAGATGAGCAGTACTTC. The chain uses TRBV5-1 and TRBJ2-7; 9 nucleotides line up with TRBD1. With 0 bases clipped from V and 7 bases from J, the junction kept 5 bases outside the gene matches. The CDR3 runs 14 residues. Germline CDR1 and CDR2: SGHRS and YFSETQ.

This clone has a single count. The CDR3 DNA sequence: TGTGCCAGCAGCACGAGGGACGCTGAAGCTTTCTTT. The encoded protein is CASSTRDAEAFF. The chain carries TRBV21-1 and TRBJ1-1. TRBV21-1 is assigned pseudogene status. This CDR3 has 12 residues.

CDR3 amino acids: CASSLASITYGYTF. CDR3 coding DNA: TGTGCCAGCAGCTTAGCGTCCATAACCTATGGCTACACCTTC. The chain has TRBV7-9 and TRBJ1-2; D remains unclear. Trimming stripped 0 bases from V and 4 bases from J, with 9 bases between. Germline assignment: CDR1 SEHNR and CDR2 FQNEAQ (reference sequence). CDR3 size: 14 residues.

The gene calls are TRBV28 and TRBJ2-2; D remains ambiguous. This CDR3 has 15 residues. V was trimmed by 7 bases and J by 3 bases, leaving 15 bases between them. The germline gives CDR1 MDHEN, CDR2 SYDVKM. CDR3 in amino acids: CASNVDSRDTGELFF. The CDR3 DNA reads as TGTGCCAGCAACGTCGACTCACGGGACACCGGGGAGCTGTTTTTT.

The chain links TRBV6-4 to TRBJ2-2, with D possibly being TRBD1 (5 bases). Trimming took off 6 bases at V and 2 bases at J, with 7 bases between the two ends. The CDR3 runs to 13 residues. Germline loops: CDR1 MRHNA, CDR2 SNTAGT. CDR3 in amino acids: CASRDSNTGELFF. The CDR3 nucleotides read TGTGCCAGCAGAGACAGTAACACCGGGGAGCTGTTTTTT.

This clone was seen only once. V is TRBV7-9 and J is TRBJ2-2; 10 bases are a match to TRBD2. Per the germline V gene, CDR1 is SEHNR and CDR2 is FQNEAQ (reference sequence). This CDR3 has 17 amino acids. Trimming took 8 bases from V and 7 from J; bases not matched to a gene: 16. Here the CDR3 reads CASPGYSGRTRYGELFF. The CDR3 DNA follows: TGTGCCAGCCCGGGATATAGCGGGAGGACCCGGTACGGGGAGCTGTTTTTT.

V usage is TRBV7-2 and J usage is TRBJ1-2; 11 nucleotides agree with TRBD1. Germline trimming cut 5 bases from V and 0 bases from J; bases unmatched to any gene: 5. The CDR3 covers 16 residues. Germline loops: CDR1 SGHTA, CDR2 FQGNSA. CDR3: CASSRPGQGANYGYTF. In DNA form, the CDR3 reads TGTGCCAGCAGCAGACCGGGACAGGGGGCTAACTATGGCTACACCTTC.

The CDR3 loop is CASSFGEDPWEQYF. As DNA, the CDR3 is TGTGCCAGCAGCTTCGGGGAGGACCCTTGGGAGCAGTACTTC. V gene TRBV5-4 combines with J gene TRBJ2-7; tentatively, D is TRBD2 (6 bases). The CDR3 totals 14 residues. Germline CDR1 SGHNT, CDR2 YYREEE (reference sequence). V was pared by 2 bases and J by 7 bases, with 16 bases between.

The DNA for the CDR3 is TGTGCCAGCAGTTTACGGACTAGCGGGAGTGATTACGAGCAGTACTTC. Translated, it gives CASSLRTSGSDYEQYF. The chain uses TRBV27 and TRBJ2-7, with TRBD2 identical over 13 bases. With V trimmed by 2 bases and J by 4 bases, 5 bases remained unmatched. The CDR3 runs 16 residues. Germline CDR1 and CDR2: MNHEY and SMNVEV (reference sequence).

This rearrangement joins TRBV7-8 to TRBJ2-7; TRBD1 aligns across 7 bases. CDR1 SGHVS and CDR2 FQNEAQ come from the germline V gene. J was trimmed by 1 base and V by 3 bases; bases with no gene match: 6. CDR3 length: 15 amino acids. DNA for the CDR3: TGTGCCAGCAGCTTGGGACAGTCACCATCCTACGAGCAGTACTTC. Translating gives CASSLGQSPSYEQYF.

The sample holds one count of this clone. The chain links TRBV5-4 to TRBJ1-3; 10 nucleotides line up with TRBD1. The J segment lost 4 bases and the V segment lost 3 bases, leaving 10 bases of the junction unmatched. CDR1 is SGHNT and CDR2 is YYREEE in the germline V gene (reference sequence). CDR3 length: 17 amino acids. CDR3 amino acids: CASSSDRGLGSGNTIYF. Written as DNA, the CDR3 is TGTGCCAGCAGCTCCGACAGGGGGCTGGGGTCCGGAAACACCATATATTTT.

The chain is built from TRBV4-2 and TRBJ1-5, with 7 bases fitting TRBD1. The V gene end was trimmed by 4 bases and the J gene end by 6 bases; junction bases not matched to a gene: 9. CDR1 LGHNA and CDR2 YNFKEQ come from the germline V gene. This CDR3 is 15 amino acids long. CDR3 protein: CASSPGQGERQPQHF. CDR3 sequence (DNA): TGTGCCAGCAGCCCAGGCCAGGGGGAGCGTCAGCCCCAGCATTTT.

The gene calls are TRBV5-4 and TRBJ2-1, with TRBD2 identical over 7 bases. The CDR3 sequence is 18 residues long. The V gene's germline CDR1 is SGHNT and CDR2 YYREEE (reference sequence). Trimming removed 0 bases from V and 0 bases from J; junction bases left unmatched: 9. CDR3 nucleotide sequence: TGTGCCAGCAGCTTGGAGTGGCGGGGGACGAGCTCCTACAATGAGCAGTTCTTC. Translating it yields CASSLEWRGTSSYNEQFF. Looking up the rest from reference TRBV5-4 and TRBJ2-1 gives the full variable domain: ETGVTQSPTHLIKTRGQQVTLRCSSQSGHNTVSWYQQALGQGPQFIFQYYREEENGRGNFPPRFSGLQFPNYSSELNVNALELDDSALYLCASSLEWRGTSSYNEQFFGPGTRLTVL.

This clone was counted a single time. This chain links TRBV4-1 with TRBJ2-7; the match to TRBD1 covers 9 bases. CDR1 is MGHRA, CDR2 YSYEKL, per germline. This CDR3 contains 15 residues. The V segment lost 5 bases and the J segment 2 bases; nucleotides outside the gene matches: 7. CDR3 sequence (DNA): TGCGCCAGCAGCGCACAGGACAGGGGCACCTACGAGCAGTACTTC. It codes for CASSAQDRGTYEQYF.

This clone turned up a few times. V usage is TRBV30 and J usage is TRBJ1-1; D gene ambiguous. The CDR3 runs to 12 residues. Germline loops: CDR1 GTSNPN, CDR2 SVGIG (reference sequence). Trimming left V 2 bases short and J 1 base short, with 5 bases between. This CDR3 is CAWSPGNTEAFF. The CDR3 bases are TGTGCCTGGAGTCCAGGGAACACTGAAGCTTTCTTT.